Listed below are T cell receptor beta chains from one sample, sequenced in a study of Graves' ophthalmopathy and Graves' hyperthyroidism. TCRdb re-derived calls from the multiplex PCR reads in MiXCR, one entry per CDR3 protein. The data show some 380,000 distinct CDR3 sequences, with over 15% seen just once and about 7% held by the top ten. The sequenced sample consisted of peripheral blood. The receptors shown here come from a woman between 18 and 29 years old with stable Graves' hyperthyroidism. CDR3s include the opening cysteine and the closing phenylalanine or tryptophan. The D gene is left open where the match is weak. Where a row states a size, it is once, few, many or the class of an expanded clone; other rows omit it.

V	J	D	size	CDR3	DNA
TRBV9	TRBJ2-5	-	few	CASSVGTVKQETQYF	TGTGCCAGCAGCGTAGGCACAGTAAAGCAAGAGACCCAGTACTTC
TRBV2	TRBJ2-7	TRBD1	many	CASTNRDREQYF	TGTGCCAGCACAAACCGGGACAGGGAACAGTACTTC
TRBV19	TRBJ1-2	-	many	CASSSLTGRNYGYTF	TGTGCCAGTAGTTCCCTCACGGGACGCAACTATGGCTACACCTTC
TRBV29-1	TRBJ1-1	TRBD1	once	CSDIQGVNTEAFF	TGCAGCGACATACAGGGGGTGAACACTGAAGCTTTCTTT
TRBV9	TRBJ2-5	-	few	CASSGNEETQYF	TGTGCCAGCAGCGGGAATGAAGAGACCCAGTACTTC
TRBV12-3/TRBV12-4	TRBJ2-5	-	many	CASKVEGFKETQYF	TGTGCCAGCAAAGTGGAGGGCTTTAAGGAGACCCAGTACTTC
TRBV12-3/TRBV12-4	TRBJ2-5	TRBD2	many	CASSWLADEQETQYF	TGTGCCAGCAGTTGGCTAGCGGACGAACAAGAGACCCAGTACTTC
TRBV12-3/TRBV12-4	TRBJ1-2	TRBD1	many	CASSLGQGALLGYTF	TGTGCCAGCAGTTTAGGACAGGGGGCATTACTCGGCTACACCTTC
TRBV12-3/TRBV12-4	TRBJ2-2	-	-	CASSFWTTNTGELFF	TGTGCCAGCAGTTTTTGGACAACGAACACCGGGGAGCTGTTTTTT
TRBV20-1	TRBJ2-4	TRBD2	many	CSGSGGADIQYF	TGCAGTGGGAGCGGGGGGGCCGACATTCAGTACTTC
TRBV4-1	TRBJ2-7	-	many	CASSPAAGEKDF	TGCGCCAGCAGCCCCGCCGCAGGGGAAAAAGACTTC
TRBV2	TRBJ2-5	TRBD1	many	CASGQGLEQGTQYF	TGTGCCAGCGGACAGGGCCTCGAACAAGGGACCCAGTACTTC
TRBV6-2/TRBV6-3	TRBJ2-2	TRBD1	-	CASSRLVGQGTGELFF	TGTGCCAGCAGTAGGCTCGTGGGACAGGGCACCGGGGAGCTGTTTTTT
TRBV12-3/TRBV12-4	TRBJ1-1	-	many	CASSTPANTEAFF	TGTGCCAGCAGTACCCCGGCGAACACTGAAGCTTTCTTT
TRBV7-3	TRBJ2-7	-	many	CASSRGPGSYEQYF	TGTGCCAGCAGCCGTGGACCGGGCTCCTACGAGCAGTACTTC
TRBV6-5	TRBJ1-2	-	many	CASSYSSSGGGYTF	TGTGCCAGCAGTTACTCGAGTTCGGGGGGGGGCTACACCTTC
TRBV6-2/TRBV6-3	TRBJ1-5	-	many	CASSPGRTVQPQHF	TGTGCCAGCAGTCCGGGACGGACGGTCCAGCCCCAGCATTTT
TRBV25-1	TRBJ1-1	-	many	CASGGREAFF	TGTGCCAGCGGCGGGAGGGAAGCTTTCTTT
TRBV11-2	TRBJ1-1	-	many	CASSLDNRVVNTEAFF	TGTGCCAGCAGCTTAGATAACAGGGTGGTGAACACTGAAGCTTTCTTT
TRBV6-2/TRBV6-3	TRBJ2-4	-	many	CASSSLTVPGAKNIQYF	TGTGCCAGCAGTTCGCTGACGGTACCGGGGGCCAAAAACATTCAGTACTTC
TRBV11-2	TRBJ1-1	-	few	CASSLSHSSKWTEAFF	TGTGCCAGCAGCTTATCTCATAGCAGTAAGTGGACTGAAGCTTTCTTT
TRBV15	TRBJ1-5	-	many	CATSSRENSNQPQHF	TGTGCCACCAGCAGTCGGGAGAATAGCAATCAGCCCCAGCATTTT
TRBV20-1	TRBJ2-7	-	many	CSAPYYEQYF	TGCAGTGCTCCCTACTACGAGCAGTACTTC
TRBV9	TRBJ1-6	-	many	CASSPGGQGALAPLHF	TGTGCCAGCAGCCCCGGAGGGCAGGGAGCGTTGGCACCCCTCCACTTT
TRBV28	TRBJ2-5	-	many	CASSPGQGWVQYF	TGTGCCAGCAGTCCTGGACAAGGATGGGTCCAGTACTTC
TRBV19	TRBJ2-5	TRBD2	-	CASSMGGSETQYF	TGTGCCAGTAGTATGGGAGGGTCAGAGACCCAGTACTTC
TRBV19	TRBJ1-2	-	many	CASSDPGRNPFYGYTF	TGTGCCAGTAGTGACCCGGGACGTAATCCTTTCTATGGCTACACCTTC
TRBV19	TRBJ2-2	-	-	CASSLQGNGELFF	TGTGCCAGTAGCCTCCAGGGAAACGGGGAGCTGTTTTTT
TRBV12-3/TRBV12-4	TRBJ2-2	-	-	CASVSTTGGELFF	TGTGCCAGCGTAAGCACCACGGGCGGGGAGCTGTTTTTT
TRBV7-3	TRBJ1-5	-	many	CASSLNWDQPQHF	TGTGCCAGCAGCTTAAATTGGGACCAGCCCCAGCATTTT
TRBV7-2	TRBJ1-5	-	many	CASSLVRGEPQHF	TGTGCCAGCAGCTTAGTAAGGGGAGAGCCCCAGCATTTT
TRBV18	TRBJ2-7	TRBD1	-	CASSPTGTGVSYEQYF	TGTGCCAGCTCACCCACCGGGACAGGGGTTTCCTACGAGCAGTACTTC
TRBV7-2	TRBJ2-7	-	many	CASRDHGGPDEQYF	TGTGCCAGCAGGGACCACGGGGGGCCCGACGAGCAGTACTTC
TRBV6-5	TRBJ2-7	-	many	CASSYSSDYEQYF	TGTGCCAGCAGTTACTCGTCAGATTACGAGCAGTACTTC
TRBV13	TRBJ1-2	-	few	CASSPRGAGMKTKF	TGTGCCAGCAGCCCCCGGGGGGCAGGGATGAAGACAAAGTTC
TRBV29-1	TRBJ2-2	-	many	CSVTGIWTGELFF	TGCAGCGTCACAGGGATATGGACCGGGGAGCTGTTTTTT
TRBV6-5	TRBJ1-5	TRBD1	many	CASSWTGIHQPQHF	TGTGCCAGCAGTTGGACAGGGATTCATCAGCCCCAGCATTTT
TRBV27	TRBJ2-7	-	few	CALAGGDMSSYEQYF	TGTGCCCTGGCAGGGGGGGATATGAGCTCCTACGAGCAGTACTTC
TRBV6-1	TRBJ1-3	-	-	CASSIGHTPGNTIYF	TGTGCCAGCAGTATCGGACATACTCCAGGAAACACCATATATTTT